This TCR beta chain was documented in a study of PD-1 blockade in classical Hodgkin lymphoma. Germline CDR1 is GTSNPN and CDR2 is SVGIG (reference sequence). J gave up 4 bases and V 4 bases, and 13 bases lay outside the gene matches. This CDR3 has 15 amino acids. All trial patients relapsed after autologous stem cell transplantation. Researchers used magnetic negative selection to pull out pure CD4+ T cells from thawed PBMCs. Clones were sequenced by immunoSEQ multiplex PCR, and TCRdb holds only the in-frame ones, with some missing. The table records around 23,000 clones, around 83% of them present only once.

The TCR was taken from a human donor with classical Hodgkin lymphoma. This specimen consisted of CD4+ T cells from blood, obtained at baseline. The V and J genes are TRBV30 and TRBJ2-7; 7 bases match TRBD1. CDR3 in DNA: TGTGCCTGGACTTCAAAAGGGACAGCCGTTTACGAGCAGTACTTC. Translated: CAWTSKGTAVYEQYF.